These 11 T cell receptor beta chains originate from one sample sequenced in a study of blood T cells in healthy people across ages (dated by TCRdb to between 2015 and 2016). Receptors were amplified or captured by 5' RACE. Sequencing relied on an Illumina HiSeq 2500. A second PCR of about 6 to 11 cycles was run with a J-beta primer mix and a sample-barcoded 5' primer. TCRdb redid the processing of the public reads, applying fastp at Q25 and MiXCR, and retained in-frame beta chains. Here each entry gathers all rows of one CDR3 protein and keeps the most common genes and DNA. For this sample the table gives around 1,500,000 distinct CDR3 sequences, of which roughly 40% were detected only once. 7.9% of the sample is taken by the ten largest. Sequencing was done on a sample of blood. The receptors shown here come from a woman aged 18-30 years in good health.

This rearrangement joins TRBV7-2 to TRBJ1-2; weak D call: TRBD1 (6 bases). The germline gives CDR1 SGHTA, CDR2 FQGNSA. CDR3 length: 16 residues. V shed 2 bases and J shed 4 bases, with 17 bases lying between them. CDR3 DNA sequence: TGTGCCAGCAGCTTACGGGCAGGGGACGTCGGCTATGGCTACACCTTC. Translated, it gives CASSLRAGDVGYGYTF.

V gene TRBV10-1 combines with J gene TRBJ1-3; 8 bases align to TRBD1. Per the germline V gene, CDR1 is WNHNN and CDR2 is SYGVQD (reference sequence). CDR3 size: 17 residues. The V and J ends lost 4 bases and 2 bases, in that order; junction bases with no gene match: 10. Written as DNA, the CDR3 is TGCGCCAGCAGTGTCCCAGACAGGGGACGGCCTGGAAACACCATATATTTT. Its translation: CASSVPDRGRPGNTIYF.

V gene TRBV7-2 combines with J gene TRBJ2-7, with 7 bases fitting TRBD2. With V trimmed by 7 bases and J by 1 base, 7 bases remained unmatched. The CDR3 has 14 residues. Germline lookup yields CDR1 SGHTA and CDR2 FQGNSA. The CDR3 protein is CASTLTGGSYEQYF. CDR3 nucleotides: TGTGCCAGCACCCTAACGGGGGGATCCTACGAGCAGTACTTC.

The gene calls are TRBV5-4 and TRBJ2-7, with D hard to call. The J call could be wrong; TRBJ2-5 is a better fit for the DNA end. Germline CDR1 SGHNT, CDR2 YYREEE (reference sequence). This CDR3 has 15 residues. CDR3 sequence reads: CASSPVRNPKETQYF. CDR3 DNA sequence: TGTGCCAGCAGCCCCGTGAGGAACCCAAAGGAGACCCAGTACTTC.

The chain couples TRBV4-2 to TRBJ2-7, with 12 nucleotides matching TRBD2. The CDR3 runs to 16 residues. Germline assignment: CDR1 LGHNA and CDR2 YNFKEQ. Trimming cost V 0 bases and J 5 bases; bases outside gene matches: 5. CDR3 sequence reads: CASSQDLGLAGNEQYF. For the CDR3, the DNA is TGTGCCAGCAGCCAAGATCTCGGACTAGCGGGAAACGAGCAGTACTTC.

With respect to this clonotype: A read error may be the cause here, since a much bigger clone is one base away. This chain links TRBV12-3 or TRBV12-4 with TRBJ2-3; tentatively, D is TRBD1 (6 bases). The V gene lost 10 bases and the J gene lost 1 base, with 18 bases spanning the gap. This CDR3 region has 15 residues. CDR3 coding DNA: TGTGCCACCTACTCCCCGGACAGATGCACAGATACGCAGTATTTT. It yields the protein CATYSPDRCTDTQYF.

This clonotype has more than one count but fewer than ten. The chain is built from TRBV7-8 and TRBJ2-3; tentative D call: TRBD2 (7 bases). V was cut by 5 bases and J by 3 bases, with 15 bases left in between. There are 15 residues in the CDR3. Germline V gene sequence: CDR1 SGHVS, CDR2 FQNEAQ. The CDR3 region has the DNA TGTGCCAGCAGCCCTGGGGGGGCCCAAACAGATACGCAGTATTTT. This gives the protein CASSPGGAQTDTQYF. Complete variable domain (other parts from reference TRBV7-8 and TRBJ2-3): GAGVSQSPRYKVAKRGQDVALRCDPISGHVSLFWYQQALGQGPEFLTYFQNEAQLDKSGLPSDRFFAERPEGSVSTLKIQRTQQEDSAVYLCASSPGGAQTDTQYFGPGTRLTVL.

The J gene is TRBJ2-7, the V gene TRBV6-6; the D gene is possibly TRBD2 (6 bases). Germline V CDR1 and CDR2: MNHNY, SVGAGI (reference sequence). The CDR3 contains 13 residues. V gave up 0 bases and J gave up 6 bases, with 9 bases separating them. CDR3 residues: CASSYSYGGEQYF. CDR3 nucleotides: TGTGCCAGCAGTTACTCGTACGGGGGCGAGCAGTACTTC.

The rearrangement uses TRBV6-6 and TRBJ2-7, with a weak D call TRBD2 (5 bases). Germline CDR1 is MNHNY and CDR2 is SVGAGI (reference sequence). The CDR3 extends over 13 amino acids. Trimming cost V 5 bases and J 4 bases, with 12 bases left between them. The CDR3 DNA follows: TGTGCCAGCAGTCCAACTAGAGAGTACGAGCAGTACTTC. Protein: CASSPTREYEQYF.

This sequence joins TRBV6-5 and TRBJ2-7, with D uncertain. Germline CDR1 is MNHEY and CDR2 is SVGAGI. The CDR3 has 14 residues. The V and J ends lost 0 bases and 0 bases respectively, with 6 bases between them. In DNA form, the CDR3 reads TGTGCCAGCAGTTACTCGACGGTCTCCTACGAGCAGTACTTC. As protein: CASSYSTVSYEQYF.

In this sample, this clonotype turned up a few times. CDR3 sequence: CASSLVGHEEQFF. The CDR3 DNA follows: TGTGCCAGCAGCTTAGTAGGCCACGAGGAGCAGTTCTTC. The chain carries TRBV7-9 and TRBJ2-1; D call uncertain. Germline loops: CDR1 SEHNR, CDR2 FQNEAQ (reference sequence). The CDR3 runs 13 residues. V lost 1 base to trimming and J lost 10 bases, with 11 bases between them.